Sequencing of this TCR beta chain was carried out in a study of circulating and synovial CD4+ cells in juvenile arthritis. Whole-study results and caveats: Bulk blood CD4 repertoires were more diverse than these. These blood cells shared more CDR3 sequences with synovium than bulk blood. Shared-clonotype fractions with synovium likely underestimate full repertoire overlap.

Trimming cost V 1 base and J 6 bases; bases outside gene matches: 5. The germline V gene has CDR1 SEHNR and CDR2 FQNEAQ (reference sequence). This CDR3 has 16 residues. Method: immunoSEQ multiplex PCR; TCRdb's copy keeps in-frame clones and lacks some. The sample shows over 15,000 clones, around nine tenths of them seen only once. On this clone: The antigen remains undetermined.

The clonotype comes from a human donor with juvenile idiopathic arthritis. This chain joins TRBV7-9 and TRBJ2-2, with TRBD2 identical over 10 bases. Sequencing was performed on CD4+ T cells from blood. CDR3 residues: CASSLGGLARAGELFF. The CDR3 nucleotides read TGTGCCAGCAGCTTAGGGGGACTAGCGAGGGCCGGGGAGCTGTTTTTT.